This TCR beta chain was sequenced during a study of PD-1 blockade in mismatch repair-deficient tumors. V lost 2 bases, J lost 8 bases, and 7 bases stayed unmatched. Germline V CDR1 and CDR2: LNHDA, SQIVND (reference sequence). CDR3 length equals 15 residues. Using immunoSEQ multiplex PCR, the repertoire was profiled, and TCRdb retains in-frame clones only, with some absent. Here the sample spans tens of thousands of clones, 70% to 90% being singletons. This TCR was recovered from an adult with mismatch repair-deficient cancer. The rearrangement joins TRBV19 to TRBJ2-1; 9 bases line up with TRBD2. The sequences come from peripheral blood, collected 44 weeks after starting pembrolizumab. CDR3 in DNA: TGTGCCAGTAGTATAAAGGGACTAGCCAGCCATGAGCAGTTCTTC. Its translation: CASSIKGLASHEQFF.